A selection of T cell receptor beta chains follows, all from one sample in a study of cytomegalovirus exposure and HLA in healthy donors. Sequencing used immunoSEQ multiplex PCR; TCRdb keeps in-frame clones, though not all of them. The sample lists fewer than 85,000 clones, 94% occurring once. The sequencing sample was made of PBMCs. These receptors originate from a woman under 30 in good health and CMV-seronegative. Each CDR3 is given with its conserved first and last residue. D genes are given only for firm matches. Clone size appears in some rows only: once, few, many, or a class for an expanded clone.

D gene: .
clone size: few
J gene: TRBJ1-5
V gene: TRBV19
CDR3 length: 17
CDR3 DNA: TGTGCCAGTAGTAGTCGAGGGGTACAGGGTGGCAATCAGCCCCAGCATTTT
CDR3 protein: CASSSRGVQGGNQPQHF

D gene: .
clone size: .
J gene: TRBJ2-7
V gene: TRBV18
CDR3 length: 13
CDR3 DNA: TGTGCCAGCTCACCAAACTTGGCCTACGAGCAGTACTTC
CDR3 protein: CASSPNLAYEQYF

D gene: .
clone size: .
J gene: TRBJ2-7
V gene: TRBV30
CDR3 length: 11
CDR3 DNA: TGTGCCTGGAGTGTATCTCGGGATCCCTACTTC
CDR3 protein: CAWSVSRDPYF

D gene: TRBD1
clone size: .
J gene: TRBJ1-6
V gene: TRBV6-6
CDR3 length: 15
CDR3 DNA: TGTGCCAGCAGACTGACCGGACAGGCCAATTCACCCCTCCACTTT
CDR3 protein: CASRLTGQANSPLHF

D gene: .
clone size: .
J gene: TRBJ2-5
V gene: TRBV2
CDR3 length: 15
CDR3 DNA: TGTGCCAGCAGCCTCGGGGGGCCTGGAGGAGAGACCCAGTACTTC
CDR3 protein: CASSLGGPGGETQYF

D gene: .
clone size: .
J gene: TRBJ2-4
V gene: TRBV6-6
CDR3 length: 13
CDR3 DNA: TGTGCCAGCAGTTACGAGGCCAAAAACATTCAGTACTTC
CDR3 protein: CASSYEAKNIQYF

D gene: TRBD2
clone size: .
J gene: TRBJ2-5
V gene: TRBV19
CDR3 length: 14
CDR3 DNA: TGTGCCAGTAGTGTTACTAGCGGGGTGAAGACCCAGTACTTC
CDR3 protein: CASSVTSGVKTQYF

D gene: TRBD2
clone size: .
J gene: TRBJ2-3
V gene: TRBV5-1
CDR3 length: 19
CDR3 DNA: TGCGCCAGCAGGCTTCCCCTCCGGACTAGCGGGGGATACACAGATACGCAGTATTTT
CDR3 protein: CASRLPLRTSGGYTDTQYF

D gene: TRBD2
clone size: .
J gene: TRBJ2-4
V gene: TRBV11-2
CDR3 length: 15
CDR3 DNA: TGTGCCAGCAGCTTAGATCGTGATCGCGGGGGCATTCAGTACTTC
CDR3 protein: CASSLDRDRGGIQYF

D gene: .
clone size: .
J gene: TRBJ2-7
V gene: TRBV7-6
CDR3 length: 13
CDR3 DNA: TGTGCCAGCAGCTCTGGACAGAACTACGAGCAGTACTTC
CDR3 protein: CASSSGQNYEQYF

D gene: .
clone size: .
J gene: TRBJ2-3
V gene: TRBV28
CDR3 length: 12
CDR3 DNA: TGTGCCCACAAGCAGGGGTCGGATACGCAGTATTTT
CDR3 protein: CAHKQGSDTQYF

D gene: TRBD2
clone size: .
J gene: TRBJ2-5
V gene: TRBV2
CDR3 length: 15
CDR3 DNA: TGTGCCAGCAGTGGTCCGGGGGGGCGGCAAGAGACCCAGTACTTC
CDR3 protein: CASSGPGGRQETQYF

D gene: TRBD1
clone size: .
J gene: TRBJ1-4
V gene: TRBV19
CDR3 length: 15
CDR3 DNA: TGTGCCAGTAGTCTTACAGGGGTCTCGAATGAAAAACTGTTTTTT
CDR3 protein: CASSLTGVSNEKLFF

D gene: TRBD1
clone size: .
J gene: TRBJ1-1
V gene: TRBV7-9
CDR3 length: 14
CDR3 DNA: TGTGCCAGCACCCTGACAGGGTTGAACACTGAAGCTTTCTTT
CDR3 protein: CASTLTGLNTEAFF